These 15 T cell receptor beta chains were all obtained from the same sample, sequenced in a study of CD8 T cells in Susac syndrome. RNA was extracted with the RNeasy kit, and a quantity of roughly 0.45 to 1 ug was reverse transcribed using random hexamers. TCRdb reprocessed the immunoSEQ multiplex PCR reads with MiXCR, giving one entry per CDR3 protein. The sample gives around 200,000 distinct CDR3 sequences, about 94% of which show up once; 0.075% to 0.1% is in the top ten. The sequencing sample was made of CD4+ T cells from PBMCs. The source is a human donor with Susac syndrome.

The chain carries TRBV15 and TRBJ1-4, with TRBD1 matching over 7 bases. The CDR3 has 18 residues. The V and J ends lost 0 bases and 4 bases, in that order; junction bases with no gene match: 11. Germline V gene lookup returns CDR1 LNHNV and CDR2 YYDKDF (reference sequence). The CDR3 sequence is CATSRDPGTARINEKLFF. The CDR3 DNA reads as TGTGCCACCAGCAGAGATCCCGGGACAGCGAGGATTAATGAAAAACTGTTTTTT.

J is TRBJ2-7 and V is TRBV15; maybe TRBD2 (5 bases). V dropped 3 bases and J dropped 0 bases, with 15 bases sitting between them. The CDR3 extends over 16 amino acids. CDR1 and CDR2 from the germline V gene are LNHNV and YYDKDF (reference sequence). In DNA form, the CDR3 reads TGTGCCACCAGCAGTCCGCGGGCCTCGAGCTCCTACGAGCAGTACTTC. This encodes CATSSPRASSSYEQYF. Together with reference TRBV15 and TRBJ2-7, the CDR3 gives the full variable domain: DAMVIQNPRYQVTQFGKPVTLSCSQTLNHNVMYWYQQKSSQAPKLLFHYYDKDFNNEADTPDNFQSRRPNTSFCFLDIRSPGLGDTAMYLCATSSPRASSSYEQYFGPGTRLTVT.

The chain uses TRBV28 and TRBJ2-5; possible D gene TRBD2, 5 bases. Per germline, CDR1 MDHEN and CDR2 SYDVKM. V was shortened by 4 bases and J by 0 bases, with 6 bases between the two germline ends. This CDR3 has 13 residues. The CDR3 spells CASSSGYQETQYF. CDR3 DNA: TGTGCCAGCAGTTCGGGGTACCAAGAGACCCAGTACTTC.

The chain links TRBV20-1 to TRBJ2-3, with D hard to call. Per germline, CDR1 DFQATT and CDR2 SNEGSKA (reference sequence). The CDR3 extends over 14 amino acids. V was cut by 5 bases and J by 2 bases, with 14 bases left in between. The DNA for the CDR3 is TGCAGTGCTGGTACGACCTGGTCCACAGATACGCAGTATTTT. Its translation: CSAGTTWSTDTQYF.

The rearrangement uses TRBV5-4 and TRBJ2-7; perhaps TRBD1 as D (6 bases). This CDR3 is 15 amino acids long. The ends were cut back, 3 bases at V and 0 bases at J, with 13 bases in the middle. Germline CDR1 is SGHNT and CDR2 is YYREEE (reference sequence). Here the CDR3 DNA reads TGTGCCAGCAGCTCCGGGACAATTAACTCCTACGAGCAGTACTTC. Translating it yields CASSSGTINSYEQYF.

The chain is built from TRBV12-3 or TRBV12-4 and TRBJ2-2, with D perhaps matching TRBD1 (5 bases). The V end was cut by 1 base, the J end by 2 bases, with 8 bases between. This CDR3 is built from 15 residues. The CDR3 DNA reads TGTGCCAGCAGTTTAGTTGACAGAAACACCGGGGAGCTGTTTTTT. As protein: CASSLVDRNTGELFF.

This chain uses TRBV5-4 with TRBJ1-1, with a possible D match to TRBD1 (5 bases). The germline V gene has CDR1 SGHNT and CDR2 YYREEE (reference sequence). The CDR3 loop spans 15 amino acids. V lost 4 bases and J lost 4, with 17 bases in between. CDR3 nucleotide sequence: TGTGCCAGCAGCGCCGGGACGATTAGATCCACTGAAGCTTTCTTT. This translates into CASSAGTIRSTEAFF.

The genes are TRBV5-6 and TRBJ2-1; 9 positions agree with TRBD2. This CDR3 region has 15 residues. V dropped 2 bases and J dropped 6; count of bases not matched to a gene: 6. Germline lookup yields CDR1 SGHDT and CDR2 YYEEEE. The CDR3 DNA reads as TGTGCCAGCAGCTTCGGCGGGGGGGCGAGCAATGAGCAGTTCTTC. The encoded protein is CASSFGGGASNEQFF.

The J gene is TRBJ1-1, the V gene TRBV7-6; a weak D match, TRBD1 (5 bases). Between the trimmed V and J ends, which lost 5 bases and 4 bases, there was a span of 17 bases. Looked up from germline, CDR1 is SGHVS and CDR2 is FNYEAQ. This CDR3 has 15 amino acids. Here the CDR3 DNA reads TGTGCCAGCAGCGCGTCCCGAGGGGAGCTCACTGAAGCTTTCTTT. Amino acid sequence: CASSASRGELTEAFF.

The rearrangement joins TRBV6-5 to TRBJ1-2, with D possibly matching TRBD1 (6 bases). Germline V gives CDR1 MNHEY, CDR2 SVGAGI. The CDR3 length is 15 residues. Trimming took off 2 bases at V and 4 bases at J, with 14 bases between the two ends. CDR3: CASSYAGVPGYGYTF. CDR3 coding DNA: TGTGCCAGCAGTTACGCAGGGGTCCCCGGCTATGGCTACACCTTC.

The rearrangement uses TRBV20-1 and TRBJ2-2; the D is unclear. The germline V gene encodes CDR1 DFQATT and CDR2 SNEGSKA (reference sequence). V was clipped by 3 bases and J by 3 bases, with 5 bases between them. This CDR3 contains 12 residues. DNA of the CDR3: TGCAGTGCTAGTAGAGACACCGGGGAGCTGTTTTTT. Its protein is CSASRDTGELFF.

CDR3 sequence: CASSLERSSTNTIYF. CDR3 coding DNA: TGCGCCAGCAGCTTGGAGAGGTCTTCTACCAACACCATATATTTT. The rearrangement joins TRBV5-1 to TRBJ1-3; D is undetermined. Germline V gives CDR1 SGHRS, CDR2 YFSETQ. The CDR3 consists of 15 residues. V lost 0 bases to trimming and J lost 7 bases, with 14 bases between them.

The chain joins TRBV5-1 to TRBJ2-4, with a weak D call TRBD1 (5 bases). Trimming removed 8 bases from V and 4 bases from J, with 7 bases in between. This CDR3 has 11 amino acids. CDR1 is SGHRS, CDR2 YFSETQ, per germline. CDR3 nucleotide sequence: TGCGCCAGGAAGGGGAAAAACATTCAGTACTTC. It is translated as CARKGKNIQYF.

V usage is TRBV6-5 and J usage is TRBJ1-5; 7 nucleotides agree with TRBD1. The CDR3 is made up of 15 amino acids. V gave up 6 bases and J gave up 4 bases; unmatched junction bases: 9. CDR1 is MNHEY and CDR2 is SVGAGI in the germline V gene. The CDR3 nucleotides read TGTGCCAGCAGCCCGATGGGACAGAATAATCAGCCCCAGCATTTT. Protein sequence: CASSPMGQNNQPQHF.

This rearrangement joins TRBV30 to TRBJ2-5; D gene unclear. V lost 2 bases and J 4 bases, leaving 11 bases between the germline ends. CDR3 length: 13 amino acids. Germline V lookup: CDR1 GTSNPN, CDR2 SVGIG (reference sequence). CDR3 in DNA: TGTGCCTGGAGTCGGAAGGAAGGAGAGACCCAGTACTTC. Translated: CAWSRKEGETQYF.